This TCR beta chain was documented in a study of CD8 T cells in Susac syndrome. In the study overall: Sequencing included Susac syndrome patients, about 6 of them with active disease and roughly 8 in remission.

The TEMRA cells underwent FACS enrichment, while the CD8+ and CD4+ T cells underwent negative isolation. Of note for this clonotype: As yet, its antigen is unknown.

The CDR3 contains 15 residues. The germline V gene encodes CDR1 MDHEN and CDR2 SYDVKM. Trimming stripped 4 bases from V and 0 bases from J, with 10 bases between. Study results and caveats: The greatest CD8+ clonal expansion in Susac occurred in TEMRA cells and in active patients.

The RNA, about 0.45 to 1 ug, was put through reverse transcription using random hexamers. One entry per CDR3 protein, called by TCRdb with MiXCR from the immunoSEQ multiplex PCR reads. The table shows around 100,000 distinct CDR3 sequences, with 95% occurring only once. This chain joins TRBV28 and TRBJ1-5, with D possibly TRBD1 on 5 matching bases. The clonotype was recovered from a human donor with Susac syndrome. Sequences were obtained from CD8+ T cells from PBMCs. CDR3 sequence: CASSSRGDSNQPQHF. CDR3 nucleotides: TGTGCCAGCAGTTCTCGGGGGGATAGCAATCAGCCCCAGCATTTT. Based on the CDR3 plus reference TRBV28 and TRBJ1-5, the full variable domain is DVKVTQSSRYLVKRTGEKVFLECVQDMDHENMFWYRQDPGLGLRLIYFSYDVKMKEKGDIPEGYSVSREKKERFSLILESASTNQTSMYLCASSSRGDSNQPQHFGDGTRLSIL.